A single sample is the source of the 2 T cell receptor beta chains below, sequenced in a study of response to subunit inactivated influenza vaccine. From the RT-PCR reads, TCRdb called clonotypes with MiXCR, one entry per CDR3 protein. In the table there are hundreds of thousands of distinct CDR3 sequences, approximately 17% of which are singletons. The sample was PBMCs from blood, taken roughly 5 days after vaccination. Every receptor here comes from a middle-aged man who received an inactivated influenza vaccine.

The V gene is TRBV6-5, the J gene TRBJ1-1, with a possible D match to TRBD1 (5 bases). Trimming removed 2 bases from V and 4 bases from J, with 11 bases in between. Looked up from germline, CDR1 is MNHEY and CDR2 is SVGAGI. The CDR3 loop spans 14 amino acids. The CDR3 is CASSYIDSATEAFF. CDR3 sequence (DNA): TGTGCCAGCAGTTACATCGACAGTGCCACTGAAGCTTTCTTT.

The CDR3 sequence: CSARSFSGVAYEQYF. The CDR3, as DNA: TGCAGTGCAAGAAGCTTCTCTGGTGTAGCCTACGAGCAGTACTTC. This rearrangement joins TRBV20-1 to TRBJ2-7; D remains unclear. The CDR3 runs to 15 residues. Germline values: CDR1 DFQATT, CDR2 SNEGSKA (reference sequence). Trimming took 6 bases from V and 2 from J, leaving 20 bases between them.